These 28 T cell receptor beta chains were all obtained from the same sample, sequenced in a study of T cells after posttransplantation cyclophosphamide. TCRdb's table, derived via immunoSEQ multiplex PCR, lists solely in-frame clones and lacks some. Found here are 40,000 to 45,000 clones, no singletons; the ten largest cover roughly 2.3%. The source material was PBMCs. Every receptor here comes from a man aged 35 to 55 in good health, CMV-negative, and a related stem cell transplant donor.

This clone was seen at least ten times. V is TRBV18 and J is TRBJ2-5, with D possibly TRBD1 on 6 matching bases. CDR1 and CDR2 from the germline V gene are KGHSH and LQKENI. V lost 5 bases to trimming and J lost 2 bases, with 12 bases between them. The CDR3 consists of 14 residues. DNA of the CDR3: TGTGCCAGCTCAGCAGGGGCTCTTCAAGAGACCCAGTACTTC. Protein product: CASSAGALQETQYF. Complete variable domain (other parts from reference TRBV18 and TRBJ2-5): NAGVMQNPRHLVRRRGQEARLRCSPMKGHSHVYWYRQLPEEGLKFMVYLQKENIIDESGMPKERFSAEFPKEGPSILRIQQVVRGDSAAYFCASSAGALQETQYFGPGTRLLVL.

This clone showed up many times. V and J are TRBV6-1 and TRBJ1-2, with D possibly TRBD1 on 6 matching bases. The CDR3 has 15 amino acids. Germline V gene lookup returns CDR1 MNHNS and CDR2 SASEGT. Trimming stripped 0 bases from V and 2 bases from J, with 10 bases between. Here the CDR3 reads CASSEAGQGNYGYTF. In DNA, the CDR3 is TGTGCCAGCAGTGAAGCTGGGCAGGGGAACTATGGCTACACCTTC.

The J gene is TRBJ2-2, the V gene TRBV27, with D maybe TRBD2 (6 bases). Germline V gene sequence: CDR1 MNHEY, CDR2 SMNVEV (reference sequence). The germline V and J ends were trimmed by 5 bases and 2 bases, with 30 bases remaining between them. CDR3 length equals 21 residues. The CDR3 protein is CASSLSVYDPGLLINTGELFF. The CDR3 coding sequence is TGTGCCAGCAGTCTTAGCGTCTATGACCCGGGACTCCTCATAAACACCGGGGAGCTGTTTTTT.

This clone was recorded at least ten times. The J gene is TRBJ2-1, the V gene TRBV5-1; D not certain. Germline loops: CDR1 SGHRS, CDR2 YFSETQ. Trimming removed 2 bases from V and 0 bases from J, with 12 bases in between. This CDR3 contains 16 residues. CDR3 coding DNA: TGCGCCAGCAGCTTCATCGGGTTGAGCTCCTACAATGAGCAGTTCTTC. Translation gives CASSFIGLSSYNEQFF.

This clone was detected ten times or more. The rearrangement joins TRBV5-1 to TRBJ2-1, with a weak D call TRBD2 (5 bases). The germline gives CDR1 SGHRS, CDR2 YFSETQ. The CDR3 is 12 amino acids. The V gene lost 0 bases and the J gene lost 9 bases, with 7 bases spanning the gap. The CDR3 protein is CASSLEEAEQFF. The CDR3 DNA follows: TGCGCCAGCAGCTTGGAGGAGGCTGAGCAGTTCTTC.

This clone was counted ten times or more. The chain has TRBV18 and TRBJ1-1; D is possibly TRBD1 (5 bases). This CDR3 is built from 13 residues. Germline CDR1 is KGHSH and CDR2 is LQKENI. The V and J ends lost 3 bases and 6 bases respectively, with 11 bases between them. CDR3 nucleotide sequence: TGTGCCAGCTCACCTCAAGGGGTATCTGAAGCTTTCTTT. It yields the protein CASSPQGVSEAFF. Full variable domain (missing parts from reference TRBV18 and TRBJ1-1): NAGVMQNPRHLVRRRGQEARLRCSPMKGHSHVYWYRQLPEEGLKFMVYLQKENIIDESGMPKERFSAEFPKEGPSILRIQQVVRGDSAAYFCASSPQGVSEAFFGQGTRLTVV.

This clone was counted at least ten times. This chain connects TRBV4-1 to TRBJ2-4; perhaps TRBD2 as D (6 bases). Trimming removed 2 bases from V and 5 bases from J, with 13 bases in between. Per the germline V gene, CDR1 is MGHRA and CDR2 is YSYEKL. The CDR3 totals 15 residues. CDR3 amino acids: CASSQTSSGENIQYF. In DNA form, the CDR3 reads TGCGCCAGCAGCCAAACTTCCTCGGGGGAAAACATTCAGTACTTC.

This clone was seen ten or more times. The CDR3 loop is CASSLDSRRGETQYF. The CDR3 coding sequence is TGTGCCAGCAGCTTAGATAGCAGACGTGGGGAGACCCAGTACTTC. The chain is built from TRBV11-3 and TRBJ2-5; D remains unclear. Germline V gene lookup returns CDR1 SGHNT and CDR2 YENEEA. Trimming took off 0 bases at V and 5 bases at J, with 13 bases between the two ends. CDR3 size: 15 residues.

Many counts were recorded for this clone. This chain connects TRBV2 to TRBJ2-7; 9 bases fit TRBD1. With 4 bases clipped from V and 6 bases from J, the junction kept 4 bases outside the gene matches. Germline V gene data show CDR1 as SNHLY and CDR2 as FYNNEI. The CDR3 runs to 13 residues. The CDR3 DNA is TGTGCCAGCAGTGTGGACAGGGGTCGCGAGCAGTACTTC. As protein: CASSVDRGREQYF.

At least ten counts were recorded for this clone. Additional DNA sequences in this sample encode the identical CDR3. The J gene is TRBJ1-6, the V gene TRBV27; possible D gene TRBD1, 6 bases. Germline V CDR1 and CDR2: MNHEY, SMNVEV (reference sequence). The V end was cut by 3 bases, the J end by 9 bases, with 12 bases between. The CDR3 is 14 residues long. This CDR3 reads CASSLRGGVSPLHF. CDR3 nucleotide sequence: TGTGCCAGCAGTTTGAGGGGGGGCGTTTCACCCCTCCACTTT.

This clone came up a few times. The rearrangement joins TRBV9 to TRBJ1-6, with 8 bases identical to TRBD1. This CDR3 spans 19 amino acids. The junction had 14 bases not matched to a gene; V was cut back by 0 bases and J by 6 bases. Germline CDR1 is SGDLS and CDR2 is YYNGEE. This CDR3 reads CASSVDPTSGTGSNSPLHF. The DNA for the CDR3 is TGTGCCAGCAGCGTAGATCCCACCTCCGGGACAGGAAGTAATTCACCCCTCCACTTT.

This clone was counted ten times or more. The V call is TRBV5-4, the J call TRBJ2-5; TRBD2 aligns across 8 bases. With V trimmed by 3 bases and J by 2 bases, 15 bases remained unmatched. Germline lookup yields CDR1 SGHNT and CDR2 YYREEE (reference sequence). This CDR3 is 18 amino acids long. The CDR3 bases are TGTGCCAGCAGCTCACGGGGGGGACTTACACTAGAACAAGAGACCCAGTACTTC. Its translation: CASSSRGGLTLEQETQYF.

This clone was counted a few times. The V and J genes are TRBV5-8 and TRBJ2-5; TRBD1 might be the D (5 bases). The CDR3 covers 14 residues. V was trimmed by 1 base and J by 5 bases, leaving 12 bases between them. Germline V lookup: CDR1 SGHTS, CDR2 YDEGEE. CDR3 protein: CASSLRQGWETQYF. CDR3 coding DNA: TGTGCCAGCAGCTTGAGGCAGGGATGGGAGACCCAGTACTTC.

This chain uses TRBV13 with TRBJ2-3, with 8 bases aligning to TRBD2. The CDR3 has 16 residues. Germline CDR1 reads PRHDT; CDR2 reads FYEKMQ (reference sequence). J was trimmed by 5 bases and V by 3 bases; bases with no gene match: 10. The CDR3 nucleotides are TGTGCCAGCAGCTTCTTTTCGGGGGGGCGAGGAGATACGCAGTATTTT. It specifies CASSFFSGGRGDTQYF.

At least ten counts were recorded for this clone. The chain recombines TRBV14 with TRBJ1-3; 8 bases agree with TRBD1. Germline CDR1 reads SGHDN; CDR2 reads FVKESK. The CDR3 totals 16 residues. V trimming: 3 bases; J trimming: 0 bases; junction bases outside the gene matches: 4. The CDR3 bases are TGTGCCAGCAGCCACGGGACAGGCTTCTCTGGAAACACCATATATTTT. It codes for CASSHGTGFSGNTIYF.

This clone appeared many times. The chain couples TRBV6-1 to TRBJ1-1; D remains ambiguous. The V gene's germline CDR1 is MNHNS and CDR2 SASEGT. Trimming left V 4 bases short and J 2 bases short, with 2 bases between. This CDR3 contains 11 residues. Here the CDR3 DNA reads TGTGCCAGCAGTGTAAACACTGAAGCTTTCTTT. It codes for CASSVNTEAFF.

This clone was seen more than once but under ten times. The chain combines TRBV15 with TRBJ2-3, with 14 nucleotides matching TRBD2. Trimming took 5 bases from V and 4 from J; bases not matched to a gene: 5. Germline CDR1 is LNHNV and CDR2 is YYDKDF (reference sequence). The CDR3 contains 16 residues. The CDR3: CATSGPTSGGADTQYF. As DNA, the CDR3 is TGTGCCACCAGCGGGCCGACTAGCGGGGGGGCAGATACGCAGTATTTT.

CDR3 residues: CASSDTSGGTYEQYF. The CDR3 DNA follows: TGTGCCAGCAGTGATACTAGCGGGGGAACCTACGAGCAGTACTTC. The chain has TRBV6-6 and TRBJ2-7; 11 bases map to TRBD2. From germline, CDR1 is MNHNY and CDR2 SVGAGI (reference sequence). This CDR3 is built from 15 residues. The trim removed 5 bases at V and 2 bases at J, leaving 5 bases unmatched.

This clone has ten or more counts. The CDR3 sequence is CASSKTREAHNVLTF. The CDR3 nucleotides read TGTGCCAGTAGCAAAACGCGGGAGGCACACAACGTCCTGACTTTC. The chain couples TRBV19 to TRBJ2-6, with 8 bases that match TRBD2. CDR3 size: 15 residues. The ends lost 6 bases at V and 9 bases at J; junction bases unmatched: 10. Germline V gene data show CDR1 as LNHDA and CDR2 as SQIVND (reference sequence).

This clone was detected ten times or more. The rearrangement joins TRBV2 to TRBJ2-1; possible D gene TRBD2, 6 bases. CDR1 is SNHLY, CDR2 FYNNEI, per germline. The CDR3 is 11 amino acids. Trimming took off 6 bases at V and 7 bases at J, with 7 bases between the two ends. CDR3 nucleotide sequence: TGTGCCAGCAGCCGGGGGAATGAGCAGTTCTTC. Its protein product is CASSRGNEQFF.

Ten or more counts support this clone. The chain combines TRBV10-1 with TRBJ2-7; perhaps TRBD1 as D (5 bases). Trimming cost V 0 bases and J 4 bases, with 13 bases left between them. Germline V gives CDR1 WNHNN, CDR2 SYGVQD (reference sequence). The CDR3 has 15 amino acids. CDR3 in amino acids: CASSESVGPLYEQYF. The CDR3 DNA is TGCGCCAGCAGTGAGTCTGTGGGGCCTCTTTACGAGCAGTACTTC.

In this sample, this clone turned up a few times. The chain combines TRBV7-8 with TRBJ2-2, with 8 bases lining up with TRBD1. The V and J ends lost 5 bases and 5 bases, in that order; junction bases with no gene match: 10. The CDR3 has 16 residues. The V gene's germline CDR1 is SGHVS and CDR2 FQNEAQ. The DNA for the CDR3 is TGTGCCAGCAGCCACCCGGGACAGGTATCGACCGGGGAGCTGTTTTTT. It codes for CASSHPGQVSTGELFF.

This clone was seen many times. The chain employs TRBV5-4 and TRBJ2-7, with D maybe TRBD2 (6 bases). This CDR3 has 17 amino acids. Germline loops: CDR1 SGHNT, CDR2 YYREEE (reference sequence). The V gene lost 4 bases and the J gene lost 5 bases, with 25 bases spanning the gap. CDR3 DNA sequence: TGTGCCAGCAGCCCGTGGGGGGTTTATTCCCAACACGACGAGCAGTACTTC. It codes for CASSPWGVYSQHDEQYF. Using reference TRBV5-4 and TRBJ2-7 for the parts outside the CDR3, the full variable domain is ETGVTQSPTHLIKTRGQQVTLRCSSQSGHNTVSWYQQALGQGPQFIFQYYREEENGRGNFPPRFSGLQFPNYSSELNVNALELDDSALYLCASSPWGVYSQHDEQYFGPGTRLTVT.

A few counts support this clone. The rearrangement links TRBV9 to TRBJ1-2; D might be TRBD1 (5 bases). CDR3 length: 15 residues. CDR1 is SGDLS and CDR2 is YYNGEE in the germline V gene. Trimming took 0 bases from V and 0 from J, leaving 9 bases between them. The CDR3 DNA is TGTGCCAGCAGCGTAGGAGGGGAGGCTAACTATGGCTACACCTTC. Protein sequence: CASSVGGEANYGYTF.

At least ten counts were recorded for this clone. The V gene is TRBV30, the J gene TRBJ1-1; D gene ambiguous. In germline, CDR1 is GTSNPN, CDR2 SVGIG (reference sequence). V lost 0 bases and J lost 1, with 12 bases in between. The CDR3 length is 15 residues. The CDR3 sequence: CAWSVPGRPNTEAFF. The CDR3 DNA sequence: TGTGCCTGGAGTGTACCTGGGAGACCGAACACTGAAGCTTTCTTT. Variable domain in full (rest from reference TRBV30 and TRBJ1-1): SQTIHQWPATLVQPVGSPLSLECTVEGTSNPNLYWYRQAAGRGLQLLFYSVGIGQISSEVPQNLSASRPQDRQFILSSKKLLLSDSGFYLCAWSVPGRPNTEAFFGQGTRLTVV.

The chain combines TRBV5-1 with TRBJ2-5; maybe TRBD2 (5 bases). In germline, CDR1 is SGHRS, CDR2 YFSETQ. The CDR3 loop spans 13 amino acids. Deletions cut 0 bases from V and 11 bases from J, with 14 bases between. The CDR3 loop is CASSLGLNIEQYF. CDR3 in DNA: TGCGCCAGCAGCTTGGGACTAAATATTGAGCAGTACTTC.

The table lists this clone with a few counts. The chain couples TRBV13 to TRBJ2-1; 8 bases map to TRBD2. V lost 4 bases to trimming and J lost 7 bases; unmatched junction nucleotides: 6. This CDR3 spans 14 amino acids. Germline assignment: CDR1 PRHDT and CDR2 FYEKMQ (reference sequence). CDR3 amino acids: CASSSKRELNEQFF. As DNA, the CDR3 is TGTGCCAGCAGCTCCAAGCGGGAGCTTAATGAGCAGTTCTTC.

This clone was counted at least ten times. This sequence joins TRBV4-2 and TRBJ2-2; TRBD2 agrees at 9 bases. Germline CDR1 reads LGHNA; CDR2 reads YNFKEQ. This CDR3 comprises 15 residues. J gave up 13 bases and V 7 bases, and 16 bases lay outside the gene matches. DNA of the CDR3: TGTGCCAGCACCGCGCAGACTCGCGGGGGGGCCGGGCTGTTTTTT. This translates into CASTAQTRGGAGLFF.